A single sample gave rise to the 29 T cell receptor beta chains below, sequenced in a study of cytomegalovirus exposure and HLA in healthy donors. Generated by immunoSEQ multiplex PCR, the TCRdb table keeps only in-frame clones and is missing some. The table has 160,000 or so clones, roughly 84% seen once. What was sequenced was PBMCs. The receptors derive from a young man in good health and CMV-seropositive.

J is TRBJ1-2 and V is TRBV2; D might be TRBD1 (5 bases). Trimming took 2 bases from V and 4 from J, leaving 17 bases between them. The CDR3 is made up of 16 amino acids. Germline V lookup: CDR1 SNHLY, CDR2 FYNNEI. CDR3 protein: CASSEIVGAGSYGYTF. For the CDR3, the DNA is TGTGCCAGCAGTGAAATTGTAGGGGCAGGATCCTATGGCTACACCTTC.

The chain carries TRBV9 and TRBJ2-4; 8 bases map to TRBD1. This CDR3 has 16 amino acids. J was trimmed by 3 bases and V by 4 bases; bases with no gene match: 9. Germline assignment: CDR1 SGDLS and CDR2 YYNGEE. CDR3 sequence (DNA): TGTGCCAGCAGCTACGGACAGGGTAATGACAAAAACATTCAGTACTTC. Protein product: CASSYGQGNDKNIQYF.

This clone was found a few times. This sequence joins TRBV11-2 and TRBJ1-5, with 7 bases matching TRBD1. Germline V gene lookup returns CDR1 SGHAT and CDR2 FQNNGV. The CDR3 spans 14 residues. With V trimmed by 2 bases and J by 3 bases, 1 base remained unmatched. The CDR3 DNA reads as TGTGCCAGCAGCTTACAGGGGGACAATCAGCCCCAGCATTTT. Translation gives CASSLQGDNQPQHF.

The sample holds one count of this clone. CDR3 in DNA: TGTGCCAGCAGTTTAGGGCAGGTTTTGGGCTACACCTTC. Translated: CASSLGQVLGYTF. The V gene is TRBV28, the J gene TRBJ1-2; D remains unclear. This CDR3 has 13 residues. Germline V lookup: CDR1 MDHEN, CDR2 SYDVKM. V was shortened by 2 bases and J by 8 bases, with 12 bases between the two germline ends.

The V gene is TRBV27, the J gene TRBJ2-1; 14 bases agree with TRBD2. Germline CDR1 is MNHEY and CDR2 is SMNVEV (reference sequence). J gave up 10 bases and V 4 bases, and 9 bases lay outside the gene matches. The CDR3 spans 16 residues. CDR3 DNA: TGTGCCAGCAGTTCCCAGACTAGCGGGAGGGTGGGCGAGCAGTTCTTC. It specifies CASSSQTSGRVGEQFF.

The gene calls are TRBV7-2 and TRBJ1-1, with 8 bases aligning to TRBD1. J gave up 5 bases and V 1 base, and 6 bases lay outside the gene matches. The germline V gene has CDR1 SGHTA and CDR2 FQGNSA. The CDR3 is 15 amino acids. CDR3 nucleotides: TGTGCCAGCAGCTTAGAAGGACAGGGAGGGACTGAAGCTTTCTTT. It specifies CASSLEGQGGTEAFF.

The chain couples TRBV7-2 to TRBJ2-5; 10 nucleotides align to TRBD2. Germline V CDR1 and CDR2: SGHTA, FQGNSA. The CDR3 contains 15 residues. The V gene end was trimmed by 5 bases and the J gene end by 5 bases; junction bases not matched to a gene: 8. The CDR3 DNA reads TGTGCCAGCAGCCAGCGGGGGGGCCAGGGGGAGACCCAGTACTTC. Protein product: CASSQRGGQGETQYF.

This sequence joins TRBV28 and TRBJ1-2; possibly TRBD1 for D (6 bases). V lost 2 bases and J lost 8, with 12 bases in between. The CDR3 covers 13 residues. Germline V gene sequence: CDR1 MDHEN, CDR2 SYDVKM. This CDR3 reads CASSLGQPGGYTF. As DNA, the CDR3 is TGTGCCAGCAGTTTAGGACAGCCTGGAGGCTACACCTTC.

In DNA form, the CDR3 reads TGTGCCAGCAGTTACGGGCGGGGAGGGGCCTACGAGCAGTACTTC. Its translation: CASSYGRGGAYEQYF. V and J are TRBV6-5 and TRBJ2-7, with 7 bases fitting TRBD2. Germline loops: CDR1 MNHEY, CDR2 SVGAGI. CDR3 length: 15 amino acids. V lost 2 bases to trimming and J lost 2 bases; unmatched junction nucleotides: 6.

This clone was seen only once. CDR3 protein: CASSQGQGGQPQHF. DNA for the CDR3: TGCGCCAGCAGCCAAGGACAGGGGGGTCAGCCCCAGCATTTT. The rearrangement joins TRBV4-3 to TRBJ1-5; 9 nucleotides line up with TRBD1. The CDR3 sequence is 14 residues long. The V gene's germline CDR1 is LGHNA and CDR2 YSLEER. Germline trimming cut 1 base from V and 6 bases from J; bases unmatched to any gene: 1.

The CDR3 coding sequence is TGTGCCACCACAGGGGGGACAGCTAGTAATGAGCAGTTCTTC. Protein: CATTGGTASNEQFF. This chain uses TRBV28 with TRBJ2-1, with 8 bases fitting TRBD1. Looked up from germline, CDR1 is MDHEN and CDR2 is SYDVKM. The CDR3 loop spans 14 amino acids. After removal of 10 bases from V and 7 bases from J, the junction contained 12 bases not matched to a gene.

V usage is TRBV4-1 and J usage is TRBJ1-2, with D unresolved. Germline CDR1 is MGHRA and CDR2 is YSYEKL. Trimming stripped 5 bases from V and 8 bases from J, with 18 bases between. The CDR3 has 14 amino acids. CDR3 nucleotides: TGCGCCAGCAGCTCCCCCGGCAGGATATGGGGCTACACCTTC. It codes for CASSSPGRIWGYTF.

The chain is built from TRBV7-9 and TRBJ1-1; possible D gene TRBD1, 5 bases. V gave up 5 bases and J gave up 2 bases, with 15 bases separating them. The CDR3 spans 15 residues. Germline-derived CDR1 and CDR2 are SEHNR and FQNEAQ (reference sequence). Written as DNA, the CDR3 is TGTGCCAGCAGCATCCTAGGCGGGGGAAACACTGAAGCTTTCTTT. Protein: CASSILGGGNTEAFF.

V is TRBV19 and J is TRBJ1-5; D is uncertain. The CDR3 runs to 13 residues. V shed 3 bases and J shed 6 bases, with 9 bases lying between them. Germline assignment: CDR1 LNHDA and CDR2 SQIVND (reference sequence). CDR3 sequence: CASSIPGSQPQHF. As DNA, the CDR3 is TGTGCCAGTAGTATCCCCGGGTCTCAGCCCCAGCATTTT.

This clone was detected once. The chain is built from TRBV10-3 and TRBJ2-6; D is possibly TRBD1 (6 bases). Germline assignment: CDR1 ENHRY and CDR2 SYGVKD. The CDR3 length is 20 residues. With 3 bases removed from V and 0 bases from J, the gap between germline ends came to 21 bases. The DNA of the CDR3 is TGTGCCATCAGTGATCGAGGTGGGGGCCTAAGCTCCTCTGGGGCCAACGTCCTGACTTTC. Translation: CAISDRGGGLSSSGANVLTF.

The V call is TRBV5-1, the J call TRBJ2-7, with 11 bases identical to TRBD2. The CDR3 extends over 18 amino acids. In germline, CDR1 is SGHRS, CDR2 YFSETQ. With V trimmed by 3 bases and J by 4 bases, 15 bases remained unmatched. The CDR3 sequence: CASSSPTLNSGRAYEQYF. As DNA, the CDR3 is TGCGCCAGCAGCTCGCCAACGTTAAATAGCGGGAGGGCGTACGAGCAGTACTTC.

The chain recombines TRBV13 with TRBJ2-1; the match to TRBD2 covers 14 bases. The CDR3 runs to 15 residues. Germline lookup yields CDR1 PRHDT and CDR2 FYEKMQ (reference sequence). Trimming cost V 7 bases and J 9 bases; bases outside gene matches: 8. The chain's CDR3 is CASIQTSGRAGEQFF. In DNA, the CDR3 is TGTGCCAGCATCCAGACTAGCGGGAGGGCCGGTGAGCAGTTCTTC. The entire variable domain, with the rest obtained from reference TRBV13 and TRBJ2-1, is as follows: AAGVIQSPRHLIKEKRETATLKCYPIPRHDTVYWYQQGPGQDPQFLISFYEKMQSDKGSIPDRFSAQQFSDYHSELNMSSLELGDSALYFCASIQTSGRAGEQFFGPGTRLTVL.

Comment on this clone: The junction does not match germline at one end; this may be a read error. CDR3 residues: CASSAGLVSEQYF. Written as DNA, the CDR3 is TGTGCTAGCAGCGCCGGACTAGTATCCGAGCAGTACTTC. The J gene is TRBJ2-7, the V gene TRBV7-7; TRBD2 agrees at 7 bases. Per the germline V gene, CDR1 is SSHAT and CDR2 is FNYEAQ (reference sequence). The CDR3 consists of 13 residues.

CDR3 nucleotides: TGCGCCAGCAGCTTGGGCAGGGTGGACACCGGGGAGCTGTTTTTT. Amino acids: CASSLGRVDTGELFF. This rearrangement joins TRBV5-1 to TRBJ2-2, with D perhaps matching TRBD1 (5 bases). Germline V gene lookup returns CDR1 SGHRS and CDR2 YFSETQ. The CDR3 contains 15 residues. Trimming pared 0 bases from V and 3 bases from J, leaving 9 bases between.

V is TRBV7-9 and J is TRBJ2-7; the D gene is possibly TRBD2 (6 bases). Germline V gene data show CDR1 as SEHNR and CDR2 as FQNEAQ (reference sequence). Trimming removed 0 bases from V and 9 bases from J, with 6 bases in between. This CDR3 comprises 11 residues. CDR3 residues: CASSLAGGQYF. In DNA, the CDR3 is TGTGCCAGCAGCTTAGCCGGGGGGCAGTACTTC.

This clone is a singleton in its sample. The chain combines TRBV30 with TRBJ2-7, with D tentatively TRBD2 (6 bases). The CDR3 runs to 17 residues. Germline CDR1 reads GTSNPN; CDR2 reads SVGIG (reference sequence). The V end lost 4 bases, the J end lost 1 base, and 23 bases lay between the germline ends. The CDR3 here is CAWNQPPWGDESYEQYF. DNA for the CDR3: TGTGCCTGGAACCAACCCCCTTGGGGGGATGAATCCTACGAGCAGTACTTC.

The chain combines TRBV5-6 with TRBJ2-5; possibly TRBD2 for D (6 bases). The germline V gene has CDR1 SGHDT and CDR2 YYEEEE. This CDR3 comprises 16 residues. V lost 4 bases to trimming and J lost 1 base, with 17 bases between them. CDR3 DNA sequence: TGTGCCAGCAGCGGCTTCGGGGGAACCCCCCAAGAGACCCAGTACTTC. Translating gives CASSGFGGTPQETQYF.

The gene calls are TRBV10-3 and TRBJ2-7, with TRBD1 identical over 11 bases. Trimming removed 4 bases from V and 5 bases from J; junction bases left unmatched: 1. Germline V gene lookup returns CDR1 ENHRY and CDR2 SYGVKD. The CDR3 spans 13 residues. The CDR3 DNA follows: TGTGCCATCAGTGGGACAGGGGGCCACGAGCAGTACTTC. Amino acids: CAISGTGGHEQYF.

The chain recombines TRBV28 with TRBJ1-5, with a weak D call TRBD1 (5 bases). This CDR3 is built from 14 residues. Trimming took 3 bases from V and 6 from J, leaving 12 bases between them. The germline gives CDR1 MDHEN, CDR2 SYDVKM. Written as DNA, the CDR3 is TGTGCCAGCAGTTTTTGGGGCCAAGGTCAGCCCCAGCATTTT. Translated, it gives CASSFWGQGQPQHF.

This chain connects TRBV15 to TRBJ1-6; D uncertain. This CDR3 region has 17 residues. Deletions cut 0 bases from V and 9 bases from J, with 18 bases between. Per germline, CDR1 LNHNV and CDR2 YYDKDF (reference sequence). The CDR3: CATSRDPIDPAGSPLHF. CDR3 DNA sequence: TGTGCCACCAGCAGAGACCCAATTGATCCTGCGGGTTCACCCCTCCACTTT. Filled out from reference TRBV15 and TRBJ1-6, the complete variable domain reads DAMVIQNPRYQVTQFGKPVTLSCSQTLNHNVMYWYQQKSSQAPKLLFHYYDKDFNNEADTPDNFQSRRPNTSFCFLDIRSPGLGDTAMYLCATSRDPIDPAGSPLHFGNGTRLTVT.

The CDR3 region is CASSSPGQGANNEQFF. The CDR3 DNA sequence: TGCGCCAGCAGCTCCCCCGGACAGGGTGCCAACAATGAGCAGTTCTTC. The V gene is TRBV5-1, the J gene TRBJ2-1; 8 bases match TRBD1. With V trimmed by 3 bases and J by 5 bases, 10 bases remained unmatched. This CDR3 contains 16 residues. CDR1 is SGHRS and CDR2 is YFSETQ in the germline V gene. The entire variable domain, with the rest obtained from reference TRBV5-1 and TRBJ2-1, is as follows: KAGVTQTPRYLIKTRGQQVTLSCSPISGHRSVSWYQQTPGQGLQFLFEYFSETQRNKGNFPGRFSGRQFSNSRSEMNVSTLELGDSALYLCASSSPGQGANNEQFFGPGTRLTVL.

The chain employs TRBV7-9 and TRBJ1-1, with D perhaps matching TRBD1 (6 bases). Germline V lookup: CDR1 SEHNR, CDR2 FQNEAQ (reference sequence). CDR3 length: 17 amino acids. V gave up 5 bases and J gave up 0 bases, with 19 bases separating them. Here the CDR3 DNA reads TGTGCCAGCAGCCATTACCGGCGGGGGCGGTTGAACACTGAAGCTTTCTTT. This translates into CASSHYRRGRLNTEAFF.

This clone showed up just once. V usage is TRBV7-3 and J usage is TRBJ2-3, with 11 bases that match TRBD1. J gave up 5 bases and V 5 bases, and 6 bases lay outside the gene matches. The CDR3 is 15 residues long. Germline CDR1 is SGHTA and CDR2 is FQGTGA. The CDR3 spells CASSRDRGYLDTQYF. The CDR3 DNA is TGTGCCAGCAGCCGGGACAGGGGGTATTTAGATACGCAGTATTTT. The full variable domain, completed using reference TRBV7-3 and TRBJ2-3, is GAGVSQTPSNKVTEKGKYVELRCDPISGHTALYWYRQSLGQGPEFLIYFQGTGAADDSGLPNDRFFAVRPEGSVSTLKIQRTERGDSAVYLCASSRDRGYLDTQYFGPGTRLTVL.

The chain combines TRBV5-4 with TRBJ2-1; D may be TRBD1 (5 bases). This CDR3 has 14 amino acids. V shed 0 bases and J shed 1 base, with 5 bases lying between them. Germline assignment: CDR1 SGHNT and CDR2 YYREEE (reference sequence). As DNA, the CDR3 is TGTGCCAGCAGCTTGGAGGGGTCCTACAATGAGCAGTTCTTC. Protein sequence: CASSLEGSYNEQFF.